This T cell receptor (beta chain) was captured by sequencing in a study of T cell responses to AZD1222 COVID-19 vaccine. General study results and limits: Once two AZD1222 doses were given, Spike-specific TCR breadth and depth went up.

To note about this clone: The target antigen is unknown.

Pooling of second doses given at about 4 or about 12 weeks was done. Data came from immunoSEQ multiplex PCR; TCRdb stores just in-frame clones and leaves some out. The table has about 140,000 clones, roughly 92% seen once; the top ten hold 3% to 4.5%. The germline CDR1 and CDR2 sequences are MNHNY and SVGAGI (reference sequence). The V and J ends lost 5 bases and 5 bases respectively, with 22 bases between them. CDR3 length equals 17 residues. Source: peripheral blood, taken 28 days after the second AZD1222 dose. This TCR came from an adult who received the AZD1222 COVID-19 vaccine. The chain recombines TRBV6-6 with TRBJ1-5; possible D gene TRBD1, 5 bases. The CDR3 is CASSRIANQGSDQPQHF. CDR3 nucleotides: TGTGCCAGCAGTCGAATTGCCAACCAGGGTTCTGATCAGCCCCAGCATTTT.